One sample yielded the 32 T cell receptor beta chains listed below, sequenced in a study of T cell responses to AZD1222 COVID-19 vaccine. TCRdb keeps only in-frame clones here, not all; method: immunoSEQ multiplex PCR. The sample carries around 140,000 clones, just over 85% recorded once. Material: peripheral blood, obtained 28 days after the second AZD1222 dose. The receptors here all came from an adult who received the AZD1222 COVID-19 vaccine.

This clone appeared a few times. The identical CDR3 is also encoded by other nucleotide sequences in the sample. The chain uses TRBV2 and TRBJ2-2; no clear D gene. V gave up 2 bases and J gave up 4 bases, with 8 bases separating them. Germline V gene data show CDR1 as SNHLY and CDR2 as FYNNEI. The CDR3 runs to 14 residues. The CDR3 spells CASSERQLTGELFF. The CDR3 DNA reads as TGTGCCAGCAGTGAAAGGCAGCTCACCGGGGAGCTGTTTTTT.

V and J are TRBV5-1 and TRBJ2-4, with D unresolved. CDR3 length: 14 residues. V was clipped by 4 bases and J by 8 bases, with 16 bases between them. Germline CDR1 and CDR2: SGHRS and YFSETQ. CDR3 sequence: CASSPVLSGDIQYF. In DNA form, the CDR3 reads TGCGCCAGCAGCCCGGTTCTATCTGGGGACATTCAGTACTTC.

The V and J genes are TRBV28 and TRBJ2-3, with 9 bases lining up with TRBD1. V was clipped by 6 bases and J by 5 bases; unmatched bases: 9. The CDR3 is 15 residues long. CDR1 is MDHEN, CDR2 SYDVKM, per germline. The CDR3 nucleotides read TGTGCCAGCAGGCTACAGGGGGCCGGGGGAGATACGCAGTATTTT. Protein: CASRLQGAGGDTQYF.

The chain links TRBV19 to TRBJ1-2; the D is unclear. Germline CDR1 and CDR2: LNHDA and SQIVND (reference sequence). The CDR3 loop spans 13 amino acids. The V end lost 4 bases, the J end lost 5 bases, and 11 bases lay between the germline ends. The CDR3 nucleotides read TGTGCCAGTAGTAACTCGTTCGGGTATGGCTACACCTTC. It specifies CASSNSFGYGYTF.

The CDR3 loop reads CASSPSGTGEGYTF. The CDR3 nucleotides are TGTGCCAGCAGCCCCTCGGGGACAGGGGAGGGCTACACCTTC. The chain has TRBV11-2 and TRBJ1-2, with 10 bases fitting TRBD1. V lost 5 bases to trimming and J lost 8 bases; unmatched junction nucleotides: 8. This CDR3 comprises 14 residues. Germline CDR1 is SGHAT and CDR2 is FQNNGV. Variable domain in full (rest from reference TRBV11-2 and TRBJ1-2): EAGVAQSPRYKIIEKRQSVAFWCNPISGHATLYWYQQILGQGPKLLIQFQNNGVVDDSQLPKDRFSAERLKGVDSTLKIQPAKLEDSAVYLCASSPSGTGEGYTFGSGTRLTVV.

The chain combines TRBV6-1 with TRBJ2-7, with TRBD2 matching over 9 bases. The V and J ends lost 8 bases and 4 bases, in that order; junction bases with no gene match: 12. The CDR3 length is 15 residues. The germline V gene has CDR1 MNHNS and CDR2 SASEGT. The CDR3 loop is CASSPSGTSSYEQYF. The DNA of the CDR3 is TGTGCCAGCTCGCCATCCGGGACTAGCAGTTACGAGCAGTACTTC.

The gene calls are TRBV30 and TRBJ2-2; D remains unclear. This CDR3 comprises 13 residues. Per the germline V gene, CDR1 is GTSNPN and CDR2 is SVGIG (reference sequence). V shed 4 bases and J shed 0 bases, with 6 bases lying between them. This CDR3 reads CAWNTANTGELFF. The CDR3 nucleotides read TGTGCCTGGAATACAGCGAACACCGGGGAGCTGTTTTTT.

The rearrangement uses TRBV5-1 and TRBJ1-1; D call uncertain. The CDR3 spans 13 residues. Germline V gene lookup returns CDR1 SGHRS and CDR2 YFSETQ. V shed 1 base and J shed 4 bases, with 8 bases lying between them. The CDR3 loop is CASSLRVGTEAFF. The CDR3 DNA reads as TGCGCCAGCAGCTTGCGGGTTGGCACTGAAGCTTTCTTT.

The chain employs TRBV6-2 or TRBV6-3 and TRBJ1-1; D not resolved. This CDR3 comprises 15 residues. The germline V gene encodes CDR1 MNHEY and CDR2 SVGEGT. Trimming stripped 0 bases from V and 6 bases from J, with 14 bases between. The CDR3 sequence is CASSYSTQRRPEAFF. The DNA of the CDR3 is TGTGCCAGCAGTTACTCGACCCAACGGAGGCCTGAAGCTTTCTTT.

The rearrangement uses TRBV2 and TRBJ1-6; 7 nucleotides agree with TRBD1. This CDR3 is 14 amino acids long. With V trimmed by 6 bases and J by 8 bases, 7 bases remained unmatched. In germline, CDR1 is SNHLY, CDR2 FYNNEI. DNA of the CDR3: TGTGCCAGCAGCCCTGGACAGGAATATTCACCCCTCCACTTT. It codes for CASSPGQEYSPLHF.

V is TRBV5-4 and J is TRBJ1-1; D possibly corresponds to TRBD1 (5 bases). V dropped 4 bases and J dropped 4 bases, with 17 bases sitting between them. The CDR3 contains 15 residues. Germline CDR1 is SGHNT and CDR2 is YYREEE (reference sequence). CDR3 region: CASSPRGREITEAFF. The DNA for the CDR3 is TGTGCCAGCAGCCCCCGGGGGAGAGAGATCACTGAAGCTTTCTTT.

This clone turned up a few times. The genes are TRBV15 and TRBJ1-5; no reliable D call. V was cut by 0 bases and J by 7 bases, with 4 bases left in between. The CDR3 length is 12 residues. CDR1 and CDR2 (germline): LNHNV, YYDKDF (reference sequence). Written as DNA, the CDR3 is TGTGCCACCAGCAGAGATGAACAGCCCCAGCATTTT. Protein sequence: CATSRDEQPQHF.

This chain links TRBV10-3 with TRBJ1-1; D is unclear. Germline CDR1 is ENHRY and CDR2 is SYGVKD. V gave up 5 bases and J gave up 0 bases, with 10 bases separating them. The CDR3 extends over 14 amino acids. The chain's CDR3 is CAISSDMVNTEAFF. The CDR3, as DNA: TGTGCCATCAGTTCCGACATGGTGAACACTGAAGCTTTCTTT.

This sequence joins TRBV5-1 and TRBJ2-1; the match to TRBD2 covers 9 bases. J lost 4 bases, V lost 0 bases, and 5 bases had no gene match. CDR1 is SGHRS, CDR2 YFSETQ, per germline. CDR3 length: 16 residues. The chain's CDR3 is CASSLGASGIYNEQFF. The DNA for the CDR3 is TGCGCCAGCAGCTTGGGGGCTAGCGGGATTTACAATGAGCAGTTCTTC.

This chain connects TRBV28 to TRBJ1-2, with D hard to call. CDR3 length: 11 amino acids. The germline V and J ends were trimmed by 11 bases and 4 bases, with 11 bases remaining between them. Germline lookup yields CDR1 MDHEN and CDR2 SYDVKM. This CDR3 reads CACGQSYGYTF. The CDR3 coding sequence is TGTGCCTGCGGGCAAAGCTATGGCTACACCTTC.

There are a few counts of this clone. The CDR3 here is CASSPTGGGNQPQHF. In DNA form, the CDR3 reads TGTGCCAGCAGCCCCACAGGGGGTGGCAATCAGCCCCAGCATTTT. V is TRBV7-9 and J is TRBJ1-5; 8 bases match TRBD1. Germline V lookup: CDR1 SEHNR, CDR2 FQNEAQ (reference sequence). V was clipped by 5 bases and J by 2 bases; unmatched bases: 5. The CDR3 runs to 15 residues.

The V call is TRBV12-3 or TRBV12-4, the J call TRBJ1-2; D perhaps matches TRBD1 (6 bases). The CDR3 is 13 amino acids. V gave up 3 bases and J gave up 8 bases, with 13 bases separating them. The CDR3 loop is CASSFSGARGYTF. The CDR3 DNA sequence: TGTGCCAGCAGTTTTTCGGGGGCGCGGGGCTACACCTTC.

This rearrangement joins TRBV5-1 to TRBJ2-1, with a possible D match to TRBD2 (6 bases). The CDR3 has 14 amino acids. Trimming cost V 4 bases and J 9 bases, with 17 bases left between them. The germline V gene has CDR1 SGHRS and CDR2 YFSETQ. This CDR3 reads CASSQPPSDGEQFF. The CDR3, as DNA: TGCGCCAGCAGCCAGCCCCCTAGCGACGGTGAGCAGTTCTTC.

The CDR3: CASSLETGPFYEQYF. The DNA of the CDR3 is TGTGCCAGCAGCTTAGAAACTGGACCCTTCTACGAGCAGTACTTC. The chain recombines TRBV11-2 with TRBJ2-7, with D unresolved. Germline V gives CDR1 SGHAT, CDR2 FQNNGV. This CDR3 comprises 15 residues. Trimming cost V 0 bases and J 3 bases, with 12 bases left between them. Full variable domain (missing parts from reference TRBV11-2 and TRBJ2-7): EAGVAQSPRYKIIEKRQSVAFWCNPISGHATLYWYQQILGQGPKLLIQFQNNGVVDDSQLPKDRFSAERLKGVDSTLKIQPAKLEDSAVYLCASSLETGPFYEQYFGPGTRLTVT.

The chain carries TRBV7-2 and TRBJ2-3, with TRBD2 matching over 10 bases. The CDR3 has 17 amino acids. V dropped 4 bases and J dropped 0; count of bases not matched to a gene: 7. The germline V gene encodes CDR1 SGHTA and CDR2 FQGNSA. The DNA for the CDR3 is TGTGCCAGCAGCTACGCAGCGGGGGGGCTTAGCACAGATACGCAGTATTTT. As protein: CASSYAAGGLSTDTQYF.

The chain is built from TRBV27 and TRBJ2-1, with 11 positions matching TRBD2. V shed 4 bases, J shed 4 bases, and the junction held 6 bases outside the gene matches. The CDR3 has 16 amino acids. Per germline, CDR1 MNHEY and CDR2 SMNVEV (reference sequence). The CDR3 region is CASSYSLAGVYNEQFF. DNA for the CDR3: TGTGCCAGCAGTTATTCACTAGCGGGAGTTTACAATGAGCAGTTCTTC.

The chain carries TRBV19 and TRBJ2-7, with D possibly being TRBD1 or TRBD2 (5 bases each). Germline CDR1 LNHDA, CDR2 SQIVND (reference sequence). The CDR3 contains 12 residues. Trimming shortened V by 3 bases and J by 6 bases, and 9 bases separated the two germline ends. CDR3 region: CASSIDGGEQYF. The CDR3 nucleotides are TGTGCCAGTAGTATTGATGGGGGCGAGCAGTACTTC.

The rearrangement joins TRBV5-4 to TRBJ2-3, with TRBD1 matching over 7 bases. The ends lost 5 bases at V and 1 base at J; junction bases unmatched: 10. CDR3 length: 16 residues. Per germline, CDR1 SGHNT and CDR2 YYREEE (reference sequence). The CDR3, as DNA: TGTGCCAGCAGTTTTTACAGGGGAGAAGGCACAGATACGCAGTATTTT. It encodes CASSFYRGEGTDTQYF.

The CDR3 reads CASSPSIGGMDEQYF. The CDR3 DNA reads TGTGCCAGCAGTCCAAGTATAGGTGGGATGGACGAGCAGTACTTC. The gene calls are TRBV27 and TRBJ2-7, with D unclear. CDR3 length equals 15 residues. Germline lookup yields CDR1 MNHEY and CDR2 SMNVEV (reference sequence). The V end lost 5 bases, the J end lost 5 bases, and 19 bases lay between the germline ends.

In regard to this clone: A read error may produce the germline difference seen at one junction end. This sequence joins TRBV19 and TRBJ1-2; D remains ambiguous. Germline CDR1 LNHDA, CDR2 SQIVND (reference sequence). The CDR3 sequence is 13 residues long. CDR3 nucleotides: TGTGCCAGTAGTATGAGGGAGACCCCTCTTGGGATCTTC. Amino acids: CASSMRETPLGIF.

The chain uses TRBV18 and TRBJ1-3; maybe TRBD1 (5 bases). Germline V gene lookup returns CDR1 KGHSH and CDR2 LQKENI. Trimming stripped 3 bases from V and 0 bases from J, with 9 bases between. This CDR3 comprises 15 residues. CDR3 residues: CASSPQQGSGNTIYF. CDR3 coding DNA: TGTGCCAGCTCACCCCAGCAGGGCTCTGGAAACACCATATATTTT.

The rearrangement joins TRBV4-1 to TRBJ2-5; 10 bases align to TRBD2. CDR1 and CDR2 (germline): MGHRA, YSYEKL. V dropped 4 bases and J dropped 3; count of bases not matched to a gene: 5. The CDR3 contains 15 residues. The CDR3 sequence: CASSPVTSGKETQYF. The CDR3, as DNA: TGCGCCAGCAGCCCCGTTACTAGCGGGAAAGAGACCCAGTACTTC.

The chain carries TRBV27 and TRBJ2-5, with 7 bases lining up with TRBD2. Germline CDR1 MNHEY, CDR2 SMNVEV (reference sequence). The CDR3 length is 14 residues. Unmatched junction bases numbered 8, after V lost 3 bases and J lost 7 bases. The CDR3 nucleotides are TGTGCCAGCAGTTTTGGCGGGGGAGAGGCGACCCAGTACTTC. It codes for CASSFGGGEATQYF.

This chain uses TRBV4-2 with TRBJ2-1; the D is unclear. Per the germline V gene, CDR1 is LGHNA and CDR2 is YNFKEQ. The CDR3 totals 16 residues. Trimming removed 1 base from V and 0 bases from J, with 10 bases in between. The chain's CDR3 is CASSQVGIDSYNEQFF. DNA for the CDR3: TGTGCCAGCAGCCAAGTGGGGATCGACTCCTACAATGAGCAGTTCTTC.

The chain employs TRBV14 and TRBJ1-1; TRBD1 is a possible D gene (6 bases). Per germline, CDR1 SGHDN and CDR2 FVKESK. The CDR3 runs 16 residues. With 4 bases removed from V and 0 bases from J, the gap between germline ends came to 15 bases. The CDR3 coding sequence is TGTGCCAGCAGCCTTGCCGGGGAGGGGGTGAACACTGAAGCTTTCTTT. Amino acids: CASSLAGEGVNTEAFF. The full variable domain, its missing parts supplied by reference TRBV14 and TRBJ1-1, is EAGVTQFPSHSVIEKGQTVTLRCDPISGHDNLYWYRRVMGKEIKFLLHFVKESKQDESGMPNNRFLAERTGGTYSTLKVQPAELEDSGVYFCASSLAGEGVNTEAFFGQGTRLTVV.

This clone appeared once. The gene calls are TRBV2 and TRBJ1-1; no reliable D call. V shed 7 bases and J shed 5 bases, with 11 bases lying between them. The CDR3 has 12 residues. The germline V gene has CDR1 SNHLY and CDR2 FYNNEI. CDR3 protein: CASTQRYTEAFF. The CDR3 DNA reads TGTGCCAGCACCCAAAGGTATACTGAAGCTTTCTTT.

The V gene is TRBV21-1, the J gene TRBJ2-1; the D call in the table, TRBD1, was not verified against the DNA. TRBV21-1 corresponds to a pseudogene. The CDR3 contains 16 residues. The CDR3 here is CASSSGSGFRHNEQFF. The CDR3 DNA reads as TGTGCCAGCAGCTCTGGCTCAGGCTTTCGACACAATGAGCAGTTCTTC.